These 28 T cell receptor beta chains share one sample of origin, sequenced in a study of blood T cell repertoires in COVID-19. Assay used: immunoSEQ multiplex PCR; TCRdb lists only in-frame clones, some missing. The sample includes about 140,000 clones, 87% of them seen just once. Sequenced: peripheral blood. These receptors came from a woman aged 45-65 years with acute or convalescent COVID-19.

The chain employs TRBV7-3 and TRBJ1-1; the match to TRBD1 covers 7 bases. Trimming at V came to 6 bases and at J to 0 bases, leaving 10 bases not matched to a gene. Germline lookup yields CDR1 SGHTA and CDR2 FQGTGA. The CDR3 loop spans 16 amino acids. For the CDR3, the DNA is TGTGCCAGCAGTCGACAGGGATTTAGGATGAACACTGAAGCTTTCTTT. It specifies CASSRQGFRMNTEAFF.

The rearrangement joins TRBV5-1 to TRBJ2-7, with TRBD1 matching over 7 bases. CDR3 length equals 12 residues. J was trimmed by 2 bases and V by 4 bases; bases with no gene match: 0. Germline V lookup: CDR1 SGHRS, CDR2 YFSETQ. The CDR3 DNA follows: TGCGCCAGCAGCGGGACAGCCTACGAGCAGTACTTC. This encodes CASSGTAYEQYF.

The chain is built from TRBV24-1 and TRBJ2-7; D remains ambiguous. The CDR3 runs to 13 residues. With 8 bases removed from V and 0 bases from J, the gap between germline ends came to 10 bases. Germline V gene lookup returns CDR1 KGHDR and CDR2 SFDVKD. The CDR3 DNA follows: TGTGCCACCACAGAGTGGAGCTCCTACGAGCAGTACTTC. Translating it yields CATTEWSSYEQYF.

This rearrangement joins TRBV24-1 to TRBJ1-6; no reliable D call. CDR3 length equals 13 residues. Germline V CDR1 and CDR2: KGHDR, SFDVKD. V lost 7 bases to trimming and J lost 4 bases, with 7 bases between them. CDR3: CATSGNYNSPLHF. The CDR3 DNA reads TGTGCCACCAGCGGGAATTATAATTCACCCCTCCACTTT.

This chain connects TRBV10-1 to TRBJ2-7; TRBD2 matches at 13 bases. The junction had 8 bases not matched to a gene; V was cut back by 4 bases and J by 2 bases. Germline CDR1 WNHNN, CDR2 SYGVQD (reference sequence). The CDR3 spans 17 residues. For the CDR3, the DNA is TGCGCCAGCAGTGGAGGGACTAGCGGGACCAGCGCCTACGAGCAGTACTTC. It codes for CASSGGTSGTSAYEQYF.

The V gene is TRBV30, the J gene TRBJ2-7; TRBD2 might be the D (6 bases). The CDR3 contains 13 residues. Germline CDR1 is GTSNPN and CDR2 is SVGIG (reference sequence). V dropped 4 bases and J dropped 6 bases, with 16 bases sitting between them. This CDR3 is CAWKRAGRLEQYF. The CDR3 nucleotides read TGTGCCTGGAAGAGGGCAGGGAGGCTCGAGCAGTACTTC.

The gene calls are TRBV19 and TRBJ1-3, with 8 bases matching TRBD1. This CDR3 contains 13 residues. Trimming removed 9 bases from V and 4 bases from J; junction bases left unmatched: 5. CDR1 is LNHDA and CDR2 is SQIVND in the germline V gene (reference sequence). The CDR3 here is CASNRGAGNTIYF. CDR3 nucleotides: TGTGCCAGCAACAGGGGGGCCGGAAACACCATATATTTT.

The chain joins TRBV5-1 to TRBJ1-6; D might be TRBD1 (6 bases). Germline values: CDR1 SGHRS, CDR2 YFSETQ. The V end was cut by 4 bases, the J end by 0 bases, with 8 bases between. The CDR3 covers 15 residues. The CDR3 DNA is TGCGCCAGCAGCGTGGACAGCTCCTATAATTCACCCCTCCACTTT. Protein sequence: CASSVDSSYNSPLHF.

The rearrangement uses TRBV19 and TRBJ2-3; 12 nucleotides line up with TRBD2. This CDR3 contains 17 residues. After removal of 5 bases from V and 1 base from J, the junction contained 7 bases not matched to a gene. The germline V gene has CDR1 LNHDA and CDR2 SQIVND (reference sequence). DNA for the CDR3: TGTGCCAGTAGTCCACGACTAGCGGGAGATGGCACAGATACGCAGTATTTT. Its translation is CASSPRLAGDGTDTQYF.

This clone occurred a few times. The V gene is TRBV12-5, the J gene TRBJ2-7, with 7 bases fitting TRBD1. V was pared by 1 base and J by 8 bases, with 5 bases of the junction left unmatched. Looked up from germline, CDR1 is LGHNT and CDR2 is FRNRAP. The CDR3 loop spans 13 amino acids. The CDR3, as DNA: TGTGCTAGTGGTTTGGAGGGGGACAGACAGCAGTACTTC. Its translation is CASGLEGDRQQYF. The variable domain in full, completed from reference TRBV12-5 and TRBJ2-7, reads DARVTQTPRHKVTEMGQEVTMRCQPILGHNTVFWYRQTMMQGLELLAYFRNRAPLDDSGMPKDRFSAEMPDATLATLKIQPSEPRDSAVYFCASGLEGDRQQYFGPGTRLTVT.

The rearrangement joins TRBV3-1 (or the pseudogene TRBV3-2) to TRBJ2-7; tentative D call: TRBD2 (5 bases). The V and J ends lost 8 bases and 3 bases respectively, with 14 bases between them. The CDR3 runs 13 residues. Per the germline V gene, CDR1 is LGHDT and CDR2 is YNNKEL (reference sequence). The CDR3 nucleotides are TGTGCCAGCCGTGACTCCGGGGACTACGAGCAGTACTTC. As protein: CASRDSGDYEQYF.

The CDR3 protein is CASSFAGSGNTIYF. Written as DNA, the CDR3 is TGTGCCAGCAGCTTTGCGGGCTCTGGAAACACCATATATTTT. The chain links TRBV5-4 to TRBJ1-3; D call uncertain. With 2 bases removed from V and 0 bases from J, the gap between germline ends came to 6 bases. CDR1 is SGHNT, CDR2 YYREEE, per germline (reference sequence). The CDR3 extends over 14 amino acids.

CDR3 region: CASSIVAETQETQYF. The DNA of the CDR3 is TGTGCCAGTAGTATAGTGGCGGAAACTCAAGAGACCCAGTACTTC. V and J are TRBV19 and TRBJ2-5; D remains ambiguous. The germline V gene has CDR1 LNHDA and CDR2 SQIVND (reference sequence). With 1 base removed from V and 2 bases from J, the gap between germline ends came to 11 bases. CDR3 size: 15 residues.

V usage is TRBV6-5 and J usage is TRBJ2-7, with 12 positions matching TRBD2. The CDR3 has 16 amino acids. CDR1 and CDR2 from the germline V gene are MNHEY and SVGAGI. V lost 2 bases and J lost 7; bases outside the gene matches: 9. In DNA, the CDR3 is TGTGCCAGCAGTTACCGAACTAGCGGGAGGTTTTATGAGCAGTACTTC. It translates to CASSYRTSGRFYEQYF.

The genes are TRBV9 and TRBJ2-3; 11 bases line up with TRBD2. CDR1 is SGDLS and CDR2 is YYNGEE in the germline V gene. The CDR3 contains 15 residues. Unmatched junction bases numbered 8, after V lost 0 bases and J lost 11 bases. CDR3 loop: CASSVASSGGRMQYF. CDR3 nucleotide sequence: TGTGCCAGCAGCGTAGCGTCTAGCGGGGGGCGTATGCAGTATTTT.

This clone was seen a few times. This chain connects TRBV19 to TRBJ1-5; D is unclear. This CDR3 is 13 amino acids long. V shed 3 bases and J shed 3 bases, with 6 bases lying between them. CDR1 is LNHDA, CDR2 SQIVND, per germline (reference sequence). The CDR3, as DNA: TGTGCCAGTAGTATCTACGCCAATCAGCCCCAGCATTTT. This encodes CASSIYANQPQHF.

The chain uses TRBV27 and TRBJ2-7; a weak D match, TRBD1 (5 bases). V was cut by 5 bases and J by 4 bases, with 15 bases left in between. Germline CDR1 is MNHEY and CDR2 is SMNVEV (reference sequence). CDR3 length: 14 amino acids. The CDR3 DNA reads TGTGCCAGCAGTCTGGCAGGGCTAGATTACGAGCAGTACTTC. It encodes CASSLAGLDYEQYF.

CDR3 in DNA: TGTGCCAGCAGCTCGCTGGACAGAGACTATGGCTACACCTTC. Protein product: CASSSLDRDYGYTF. The chain combines TRBV7-8 with TRBJ1-2; weak D call: TRBD1 (6 bases). Deletions cut 4 bases from V and 3 bases from J, with 12 bases between. CDR1 and CDR2 from the germline V gene are SGHVS and FQNEAQ. This CDR3 spans 14 amino acids.

This rearrangement joins TRBV30 to TRBJ1-6, with 7 bases identical to TRBD1. V lost 2 bases to trimming and J lost 9 bases; unmatched junction nucleotides: 13. This CDR3 region has 16 residues. Looked up from germline, CDR1 is GTSNPN and CDR2 is SVGIG (reference sequence). CDR3 nucleotide sequence: TGTGCCTGGAGTTTGACAGGGAGAGGAAGGTTTTCACCCCTCCACTTT. Translation gives CAWSLTGRGRFSPLHF.

The chain carries TRBV24-1 and TRBJ2-1; TRBD1 agrees at 12 bases. Germline V gene sequence: CDR1 KGHDR, CDR2 SFDVKD. Trimming removed 3 bases from V and 4 bases from J; junction bases left unmatched: 6. The CDR3 is 17 amino acids. The CDR3: CATSDRDRGRRYNEQFF. The CDR3 nucleotides read TGTGCCACCAGTGATCGGGACAGGGGGCGAAGATACAATGAGCAGTTCTTC.

In its sample, this clone was seen once. J is TRBJ1-2 and V is TRBV9; D is perhaps TRBD1 (6 bases). Trimming took off 0 bases at V and 2 bases at J, with 11 bases between the two ends. CDR1 is SGDLS and CDR2 is YYNGEE in the germline V gene. The CDR3 runs 15 residues. The CDR3 region is CASSVGSQGNYGYTF. Written as DNA, the CDR3 is TGTGCCAGCAGCGTAGGTTCCCAGGGGAACTATGGCTACACCTTC.

The V call is TRBV6-5, the J call TRBJ1-1; TRBD1 matches at 7 bases. This CDR3 has 14 amino acids. The V segment lost 10 bases and the J segment 1 base; nucleotides outside the gene matches: 9. CDR1 is MNHEY and CDR2 is SVGAGI in the germline V gene. The CDR3 spells CATQMGQPNTEAFF. The CDR3 DNA sequence: TGTGCCACCCAAATGGGACAGCCGAACACTGAAGCTTTCTTT.

This clone was found once. The chain combines TRBV30 with TRBJ2-5; D may be TRBD2 (6 bases). The CDR3 loop spans 13 amino acids. Germline CDR1 reads GTSNPN; CDR2 reads SVGIG (reference sequence). V was clipped by 0 bases and J by 7 bases, with 12 bases between them. CDR3 loop: CAWSVGQEGTQYF. CDR3 sequence (DNA): TGTGCCTGGAGTGTAGGCCAGGAGGGGACCCAGTACTTC.

This chain links TRBV7-7 with TRBJ2-2; 9 bases line up with TRBD2. Germline CDR1 and CDR2: SSHAT and FNYEAQ (reference sequence). After removal of 1 base from V and 2 bases from J, the junction contained 5 bases not matched to a gene. The CDR3 extends over 17 amino acids. This CDR3 reads CASSLGAGGPNTGELFF. In DNA, the CDR3 is TGTGCCAGCAGCTTAGGAGCGGGAGGCCCTAACACCGGGGAGCTGTTTTTT. The variable domain in full, completed from reference TRBV7-7 and TRBJ2-2, reads GAGVSQSPRYKVTKRGQDVTLRCDPISSHATLYWYQQALGQGPEFLTYFNYEAQPDKSGLPSDRFSAERPEGSISTLTIQRTEQRDSAMYRCASSLGAGGPNTGELFFGEGSRLTVL.

V gene TRBV15 combines with J gene TRBJ2-7, with 13 bases that match TRBD2. The V segment lost 1 base and the J segment 7 bases; nucleotides outside the gene matches: 7. The CDR3 totals 16 residues. The germline V gene has CDR1 LNHNV and CDR2 YYDKDF (reference sequence). The CDR3 here is CATSRGLAGGLWEQYF. The CDR3 bases are TGTGCCACCAGCAGAGGACTAGCGGGAGGACTGTGGGAGCAGTACTTC.

The V call is TRBV24-1, the J call TRBJ2-7, with 8 bases that match TRBD1. J lost 5 bases, V lost 9 bases, and 11 bases had no gene match. The germline V gene has CDR1 KGHDR and CDR2 SFDVKD. The CDR3 totals 14 residues. The CDR3 bases are TGTGCCACCGGCGAGACAGGGGAAGCAGACGAGCAGTACTTC. This codes for CATGETGEADEQYF.

The gene calls are TRBV19 and TRBJ2-3; TRBD2 matches 8 bases. Germline V gives CDR1 LNHDA, CDR2 SQIVND (reference sequence). V was clipped by 6 bases and J by 0 bases; unmatched bases: 11. There are 17 residues in the CDR3. CDR3 DNA: TGTGCCAGTAGACAGACCCTAGCGGGCTCTAGCACAGATACGCAGTATTTT. This sequence encodes CASRQTLAGSSTDTQYF.

V usage is TRBV7-2 and J usage is TRBJ2-1, with 10 bases that match TRBD2. Germline lookup yields CDR1 SGHTA and CDR2 FQGNSA. This CDR3 has 15 amino acids. V shed 5 bases and J 4 bases; nucleotides not matched to a gene: 5. The CDR3 region is CASSLSGGPYNEQFF. CDR3 in DNA: TGTGCCAGCAGCCTTAGCGGGGGGCCGTACAATGAGCAGTTCTTC.